The entry that follows covers one T cell receptor (beta chain) sequence. Its cognate antigen is unknown. The assay was immunoSEQ multiplex PCR, and TCRdb's table has in-frame clones only and misses some. The table shows around 65,000 clones, with 65% to 80% occurring only once. The record originates from a study of OX40 agonist ivuxolimab in advanced cancers. For the study at large: Clinicians treated patients with ivuxolimab, an agonistic anti-OX40 (CD134) antibody. Whole-study findings and limits: Relative to CD4+ cells, CD8+ T cells on average had more expanded clones.

Cycle 7 day 1, cycle 4 day 1, and baseline were the timepoints at which blood was sampled. The sequenced sample was CD4+ or CD8+ T cells sorted from blood, obtained in a trial of the OX40 agonist ivuxolimab. The sequence derives from an adult with an advanced solid tumor such as melanoma, head and neck, liver or kidney cancer.

The CDR3 DNA is TGTGCCAGCAGTATCACAGGGATCCCTCTCAATGAGCAGTTCTTC. The encoded protein is CASSITGIPLNEQFF. The V and J genes are TRBV28 and TRBJ2-1; possibly TRBD1 for D (6 bases). The CDR3 sequence is 15 residues long. From germline, CDR1 is MDHEN and CDR2 SYDVKM. V was shortened by 5 bases and J by 6 bases, with 17 bases between the two germline ends. The variable domain in full, with the rest retrieved from reference TRBV28 and TRBJ2-1, is DVKVTQSSRYLVKRTGEKVFLECVQDMDHENMFWYRQDPGLGLRLIYFSYDVKMKEKGDIPEGYSVSREKKERFSLILESASTNQTSMYLCASSITGIPLNEQFFGPGTRLTVL.